This T cell receptor (beta chain) was profiled in a study of human T cells and chemical hapten exposure. Study overall: It was small differences in pooled library volume that mainly caused per-sample TCR yields to vary.

TCRdb recomputed calls from the RACE reads with MiXCR, one row per CDR3 protein. The sample holds some 79,000 distinct CDR3 sequences, approximately 10% seen once. Sample time point: patch test 3, about 24 weeks after DPC sensitization. The treatment denotes: therapeutic diphenylcyclopropenone sensitization with weekly scalp DPC. Germline loops: CDR1 SGHVS, CDR2 FQNEAQ. The CDR3 consists of 15 residues. V shed 7 bases, J shed 6 bases, and the junction held 8 bases outside the gene matches. This clonotype appeared a few times. The sample here was whole blood, taken in connection with sensitization to the hapten diphenylcyclopropenone (DPC). The chain links TRBV7-8 to TRBJ2-1; TRBD2 matches at 11 bases. The origin of this receptor is a woman aged 50 to 60 with alopecia areata. Some clones in this sample may be carry-over from other donors' samples. CDR3 protein: CASNPTSGSGNEQFF. For the CDR3, the DNA is TGTGCCAGCAACCCTACTAGCGGGAGCGGCAATGAGCAGTTCTTC.